One sample yielded the 5 T cell receptor beta chains listed below, sequenced in a study of T cell responses to AZD1222 COVID-19 vaccine. The protocol was immunoSEQ multiplex PCR, while the TCRdb copy is restricted to in-frame clones and leaves out a portion. This sample has about 150,000 clones, with approximately 90% found just once. This material consisted of peripheral blood, taken on day 0 of AZD1222 vaccination. The source is an adult in good health.

The chain combines TRBV27 with TRBJ1-2; 7 bases line up with TRBD1. V shed 4 bases and J 5 bases; nucleotides not matched to a gene: 10. The CDR3 is 15 amino acids. CDR1 is MNHEY, CDR2 SMNVEV, per germline (reference sequence). CDR3 amino acids: CASSSTDRVRYGYTF. CDR3 nucleotides: TGTGCCAGCAGTTCCACCGACAGGGTGAGGTATGGCTACACCTTC.

The rearrangement links TRBV21-1 to TRBJ1-5; the table's D call TRBD1 went unverified against the DNA. TRBV21-1 is shown as a pseudogene. This CDR3 is built from 17 residues. The CDR3 here is CASSKRRQLLSNQPQHF. The DNA of the CDR3 is TGTGCCAGCAGCAAAAGGAGACAGCTATTGAGCAATCAGCCCCAGCATTTT.

The V and J genes are TRBV29-1 and TRBJ1-3; 7 bases map to TRBD1. This CDR3 is 14 amino acids long. The V and J ends lost 3 bases and 1 base, in that order; junction bases with no gene match: 3. Germline values: CDR1 SQVTM, CDR2 ANQGSEA. CDR3 coding DNA: TGCAGCGTTGAGGGGACAGTTTCTGGAAACACCATATATTTT. This encodes CSVEGTVSGNTIYF.

This clone was seen a single time. The chain employs TRBV5-1 and TRBJ2-1; D is ambiguous. This CDR3 is 13 amino acids long. CDR1 is SGHRS, CDR2 YFSETQ, per germline. V was cut by 0 bases and J by 8 bases, with 9 bases left in between. The CDR3 DNA sequence: TGCGCCAGCAGCTTGGATAGTCTCTATGAGCAGTTCTTC. It encodes CASSLDSLYEQFF.

The CDR3 nucleotides read TGTGCCAGCGCGCCCGCGCTGCAGGGAGCTTTCTTT. It codes for CASAPALQGAFF. The genes are TRBV18 and TRBJ1-1, with D perhaps TRBD1 (5 bases). This CDR3 region has 12 residues. V was clipped by 8 bases and J by 10 bases, with 17 bases between them. Germline V gene sequence: CDR1 KGHSH, CDR2 LQKENI.